The clone carrying this T cell receptor beta chain showed up just a few times. Antigen: not known. Newly diagnosed patients aged 18 to 65 had hyperthyroidism of under 2 months' duration. It was uncontrolled infection, other autoimmune disease, pregnancy or lactation that excluded patients. What was amplified from RNA transcripts were TCR beta CDR3 regions. The HTBI primer set drove a first-round RT-PCR of the TCR CDR3. TCRdb ran MiXCR on the multiplex PCR reads and lists one entry per CDR3 protein. The sample lists around 250,000 distinct CDR3 sequences; roughly 15% were seen once. The sample is drawn from a study of T cells in Graves' hyperthyroidism and ophthalmopathy. General study results and limits: The blood repertoire included most of the expanded thyroid clonotypes above 0.001.

Germline-derived CDR1 and CDR2 are LNHDA and SQIVND (reference sequence). Unmatched junction bases numbered 11, after V lost 2 bases and J lost 6 bases. The CDR3 totals 17 residues. Sequencing used blood. The receptor's source is a woman aged 40-49 years with Graves' hyperthyroidism that later progressed to Graves' ophthalmopathy. The genes are TRBV19 and TRBJ2-3; TRBD2 agrees at 10 bases. For the CDR3, the DNA is TGTGCCAGTAGTATATCCCGAGCGGGAGGGCCAACGGATACGCAGTATTTT. Amino acid sequence: CASSISRAGGPTDTQYF.